Listed below are T cell receptor beta chains from one sample, sequenced in a study of blood T cell repertoires in COVID-19. Generated by immunoSEQ multiplex PCR, the TCRdb table keeps only in-frame clones and is missing some. Counted here are hundreds of thousands of clones, more than 70% occurring once; the ten biggest clones make up 11%. The source material was peripheral blood. The receptors originated from a woman under 40 with COVID-19, enrolled during active disease. Each CDR3 is given with its conserved first and last residue. A D gene is named only where the DNA matches it firmly. Size tells how often a clone was seen (once, few, many) or the class of an expanded clone, and some rows leave it out.

abundance	d_gene	j_gene	v_gene	CDR3nt	CDR3aa
NA	TRBD2	TRBJ2-5	TRBV11-2	TGTGCCAGCAGCTTAGATCTGTCGACTAGCGGGGAGACCCAGTACTTC	CASSLDLSTSGETQYF
NA	TRBD2	TRBJ2-1	TRBV6-2/TRBV6-3	TGTGCCAGCAGTTTGGGGCGACTAGCGGGGATCAATGAGCAGTTCTTC	CASSLGRLAGINEQFF
NA	NA	TRBJ2-2	TRBV5-1	TGCGCCAGCACGAGGGGGAAAGGCACCGGGGAGCTGTTTTTT	CASTRGKGTGELFF
NA	TRBD1	TRBJ1-5	TRBV6-1	TGTGCCAGCAGTGAAGGATGGACAGGGGATTTGAATCAGCCCCAGCATTTT	CASSEGWTGDLNQPQHF
NA	TRBD2	TRBJ2-3	TRBV4-1	TGCGCCAGCAGCCAAGAGACTAGCGGGCGAGGGAATACGCAGTATTTT	CASSQETSGRGNTQYF
NA	NA	TRBJ2-5	TRBV7-2	TGTGCCAGCAGCCAGAGGGTTGGACAGCAAGAGACCCAGTACTTC	CASSQRVGQQETQYF
NA	TRBD2	TRBJ2-3	TRBV28	TGTGCCAGCAGGGGACTAGCGGGAGGTCGGGCGCAGTATTTT	CASRGLAGGRAQYF
NA	NA	TRBJ2-5	TRBV18	TGTGCCAGCTCACTCCGGACGGGAGCTCAAGAGACCCAGTACTTC	CASSLRTGAQETQYF
NA	TRBD1	TRBJ1-1	TRBV19	TGTGCCAGTAGTTCGGTCAGGGGGCGATTGTTGAACACTGAAGCTTTCTTT	CASSSVRGRLLNTEAFF
NA	NA	TRBJ1-1	TRBV2	TGTGCCAGCACCGAGGCCGTACTCGTCGCTGAAGCTTTCTTT	CASTEAVLVAEAFF
NA	NA	TRBJ1-2	TRBV19	TGTGCCAGTAGGACAGGAGGTACTAACTATGGCTACACCTTC	CASRTGGTNYGYTF
NA	TRBD2	TRBJ2-1	TRBV27	TGTGCCAGCAGTCCCTTATGGAGCGGGAGAGGGAATGAGCAGTTCTTC	CASSPLWSGRGNEQFF
NA	TRBD1	TRBJ1-2	TRBV7-9	TGTGCCAGCAGCCGTTGGGGACAGGGGGATAGTGGCTATGGCTACACCTTC	CASSRWGQGDSGYGYTF
NA	NA	TRBJ2-7	TRBV4-1	TGCGCCAGCAGCCGGGGACATTTTTACGAGCAGTACTTC	CASSRGHFYEQYF
NA	TRBD1	TRBJ2-7	TRBV16	TGTGCCAGCAGTCCTCCGGGACAGGGCGCCTACGAGCAGTACTTC	CASSPPGQGAYEQYF
NA	NA	TRBJ1-6	TRBV15	TGTGCCACCAGCAGAGAGGAGGTAGGACGGTCACCCCTCCACTTT	CATSREEVGRSPLHF
once	NA	TRBJ1-4	TRBV6-6	TGTGCCAGCAGTTCCCTCGCAGCGGAAAAACTGTTTTTT	CASSSLAAEKLFF
NA	TRBD1	TRBJ2-3	TRBV7-3	TGTGCCAGCAGCCCAGGACAGGGGTGGGATACGCAGTATTTT	CASSPGQGWDTQYF
NA	TRBD2	TRBJ2-3	TRBV4-3	TGCGCCAGCAGCCAAGATCAGAGCGGTGGGGGGGCAGATACGCAGTATTTT	CASSQDQSGGGADTQYF
NA	TRBD2	TRBJ2-7	TRBV11-2	TGTGCCAGCAGCCCCCGCGGGACTAGGTTCGAGCAGTACTTC	CASSPRGTRFEQYF
NA	TRBD1	TRBJ2-7	TRBV7-2	TGTGCCAGCAGTCCCCGGACAGGAACCTACGAGCAGTACTTC	CASSPRTGTYEQYF
NA	TRBD2	TRBJ2-3	TRBV11-2	TGTGCCAGCATCCAAAGCGTAGCGGGAGTATTAAGGGCAGATACGCAGTATTTT	CASIQSVAGVLRADTQYF
NA	TRBD2	TRBJ2-1	TRBV7-2	TGTGCCAGCAGCTCGACTAGCGGGAGGGAAGGGGAGCAGTTCTTC	CASSSTSGREGEQFF
few	TRBD1	TRBJ1-1	TRBV15	TGTGCCACCAGTTCGGACAGGGCGAACACTGAAGCTTTCTTT	CATSSDRANTEAFF
NA	TRBD1	TRBJ1-1	TRBV4-1	TGCGCCAGCAGCCACCGACAGGGGATGAACACTGAAGCTTTCTTT	CASSHRQGMNTEAFF
NA	TRBD2	TRBJ2-2	TRBV2	TGTGCCAGCAGGGTTGGAGCGGGGGGGGACACCGGGGAGCTGTTTTTT	CASRVGAGGDTGELFF
few	NA	TRBJ1-4	TRBV6-2/TRBV6-3	TGTGCCAGCAGTTACTTCCTCGCAACTAATGAAAAACTGTTTTTT	CASSYFLATNEKLFF
NA	NA	TRBJ2-3	TRBV5-1	TGCGCCAGCAGCCTACTAGATCCTAGCACAGATACGCAGTATTTT	CASSLLDPSTDTQYF
NA	NA	TRBJ2-1	TRBV9	TGTGCCAGCAGCGTAGAGTCTGCACCGAGCTCCTACAATGAGCAGTTCTTC	CASSVESAPSSYNEQFF
NA	TRBD1	TRBJ2-5	TRBV2	TGTGCCAGCAGGAGGGGGGACAGGGTCCAAGAGACCCAGTACTTC	CASRRGDRVQETQYF
NA	NA	TRBJ2-7	TRBV11-2	TGTGCCAGCAGCTTAGGTCTTGGGGGCTCGCAGTACTTC	CASSLGLGGSQYF
NA	NA	TRBJ2-1	TRBV3-1/TRBV3-2	TGTGCCAGCAGCCAGCCGGGAGACATCAATGAGCAGTTCTTC	CASSQPGDINEQFF
NA	NA	TRBJ2-3	TRBV3-1/TRBV3-2	TGTGCCAGCAGCCAAGCTCAGGGGTCCGATACGCAGTATTTT	CASSQAQGSDTQYF
NA	TRBD2	TRBJ2-7	TRBV30	TGTGCCTGGAGGCAGACTGGGGGAGGGGAGCAGTACTTC	CAWRQTGGGEQYF
NA	NA	TRBJ2-1	TRBV11-2	TGTGCCAGCAGCTTAGGGGGCCCCGAGCAGTTCTTC	CASSLGGPEQFF
few	NA	TRBJ1-6	TRBV2	TGTGCCAGCAGTGAACGGACAGTTAATTCACCCCTCCACTTT	CASSERTVNSPLHF
NA	NA	TRBJ2-6	TRBV30	TGTGCCTGGATATCCCAGGGATCTGGGGCCAACGTCCTGACTTTC	CAWISQGSGANVLTF
NA	NA	TRBJ1-1	TRBV7-9	TGTGCCAGCAGCAACCTGGCCCAAGAGAACACTGAAGCTTTCTTT	CASSNLAQENTEAFF
NA	TRBD2	TRBJ2-1	TRBV20-1	TGCAGTGCTAGTCTTCTCCTAGCGGGAGTTGAGAATGAGCAGTTCTTC	CSASLLLAGVENEQFF
NA	TRBD2	TRBJ2-5	TRBV11-2	TGTGCCAGCAGCTTAGAGACGGGAGGGATGAAGACCCAGTACTTC	CASSLETGGMKTQYF
NA	TRBD2	TRBJ2-4	TRBV7-2	TGTGCCAGCAGCTTAGCGCTAGCGGGCAAAAACATTCAGTACTTC	CASSLALAGKNIQYF
few	NA	TRBJ1-1	TRBV15	TGTGCCACCAGCAGATCAGGAGGGAACACTGAAGCTTTCTTT	CATSRSGGNTEAFF
few	TRBD2	TRBJ2-1	TRBV5-4	TGTGCCAGCAGCTCCGGACAGACTAGCGGTCATGAGCAGTTCTTC	CASSSGQTSGHEQFF
NA	NA	TRBJ2-3	TRBV2	TGTGCCAGCAGTGAAGGTTCTAGCACAGATACGCAGTATTTT	CASSEGSSTDTQYF
NA	NA	TRBJ1-5	TRBV9	TGTGCCAGCAGCGTAGATGCGCATAGCAATCAGCCCCAGCATTTT	CASSVDAHSNQPQHF
NA	TRBD1	TRBJ2-7	TRBV5-1	TGCGCCAGCAGCGGGATCGGACAGGGCTACGAGCAGTACTTC	CASSGIGQGYEQYF
NA	NA	TRBJ1-6	TRBV6-5	TGTGCCAGCAGTTACAGGGGATCACCCCTCCACTTT	CASSYRGSPLHF
NA	NA	TRBJ2-2	TRBV12-3/TRBV12-4	TGTGCCAGCAGGGGCCCAAGGACCGGGGAGCTGTTTTTT	CASRGPRTGELFF
NA	NA	TRBJ1-2	TRBV7-2	TGTGCCAGCAGCCCAGCAGGAGGGGGGGACTATGGCTACACCTTC	CASSPAGGGDYGYTF
NA	NA	TRBJ2-2	TRBV21-1	TGTGCCAGCAGCATTCAGGGTATGTGGGCCGGGGAGCTGTTTTTT	CASSIQGMWAGELFF
NA	TRBD1	TRBJ1-3	TRBV6-5	TGTGCCAGCACCGAGGGACAGGGCGGCGGAAACACCATATATTTT	CASTEGQGGGNTIYF
NA	TRBD1	TRBJ1-2	TRBV5-1	TGCGCCAGCAGCTTGGGGACCGGACAGGGTAACTATGGCTACACCTTC	CASSLGTGQGNYGYTF
NA	TRBD2	TRBJ2-1	TRBV20-1	TGCAGTGCTAGTTACGGGAGGCCCGATAATGAGCAGTTCTTC	CSASYGRPDNEQFF
NA	NA	TRBJ2-7	TRBV2	TGTGCCAGCAGCGTCGGACAGGGAGGGACAGGTGAGCAGTACTTC	CASSVGQGGTGEQYF